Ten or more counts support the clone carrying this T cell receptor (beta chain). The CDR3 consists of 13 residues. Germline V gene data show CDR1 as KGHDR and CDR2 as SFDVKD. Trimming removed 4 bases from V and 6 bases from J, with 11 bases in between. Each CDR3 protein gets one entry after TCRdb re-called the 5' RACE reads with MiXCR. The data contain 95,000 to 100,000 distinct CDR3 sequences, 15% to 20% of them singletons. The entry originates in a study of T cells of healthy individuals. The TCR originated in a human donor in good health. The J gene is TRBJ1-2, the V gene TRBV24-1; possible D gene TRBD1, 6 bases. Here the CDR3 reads CATSEGGRDGYTF. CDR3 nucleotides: TGTGCCACCAGTGAGGGGGGGCGCGATGGCTACACCTTC.